Reported below is one T cell receptor (beta chain). Repertoires were generated with immunoSEQ multiplex PCR, while TCRdb's copy carries only in-frame clones and drops some. This sample yields under 150,000 clones, of which around 91% are seen a single time; 2.5% to 3.5% belongs to the top ten. These data come from a study of blood T cell repertoires in COVID-19. Sequences were obtained from peripheral blood. The origin of this receptor is a woman aged 60 to 75 with active COVID-19.

This chain's CDR3 is CASSQDQTGGYEQYF. The CDR3 DNA reads TGCGCCAGCAGCCAGGATCAGACAGGGGGCTACGAGCAGTACTTC. The chain uses TRBV4-1 and TRBJ2-7, with 9 bases that match TRBD1. The CDR3 runs 15 residues. Germline CDR1 MGHRA, CDR2 YSYEKL. The J segment lost 3 bases and the V segment lost 3 bases, leaving 6 bases of the junction unmatched.